The T cell receptor beta chain described here comes from a study of regulatory T cells in long-lasting Graves disease. Whole-study findings and limits: Patients with persistent disease showed a bias toward TRBV28, TRBJ1-2 and TRBJ2-5.

In its sample, this clonotype was seen many times. Its antigen is not identified. Specified time point: newly diagnosed GD, antithyroid drugs for less than 3 months. Making the TCR library involved RNA that had been extracted from PBMCs. For TCR beta, libraries came from iRepertoire HTBI primers and Arm-PCR of CDR3 regions. TCRdb used MiXCR to reprocess the multiplex PCR reads, holding one entry per CDR3 protein. The repertoire holds about 500,000 distinct CDR3 sequences, with roughly 17% as singletons. Losses at the gene ends were 0 bases for V and 3 bases for J; bases not matched to a gene: 9. The CDR3 is 18 amino acids. Germline loops: CDR1 ENHRY, CDR2 SYGVKD. This sample was also put to use in a study of T cells in Graves' hyperthyroidism and ophthalmopathy. That paper states: Patients were aged 18 to 65, had disease duration under 2 months, and had newly diagnosed hyperthyroidism.

This specimen consisted of peripheral blood mononuclear cells (PBMCs), obtained at new diagnosis, from a patient treated with antithyroid drugs. The genes are TRBV10-3 and TRBJ2-1; 9 bases are shared with TRBD2. This clonotype originated in a man between 35 and 55 years old with Graves disease. CDR3 loop: CAISESPGTSRLYNEQFF. CDR3 in DNA: TGTGCCATCAGTGAGTCACCCGGGACTAGCAGACTCTACAATGAGCAGTTCTTC.